These T cell receptor beta chains were read from a single sample in a study of cytomegalovirus exposure and HLA in healthy donors. Profiling relied on immunoSEQ multiplex PCR, and the TCRdb table lists in-frame clones only, not all of them. The repertoire consists of fewer than 250,000 clones, with 81% occurring once and the leading ten covering 3.4%. The sequenced sample was PBMCs. The source of these receptors is a man aged 40-50 years in good health and CMV-seropositive. Both conserved end residues are trimmed from each CDR3. The order of the fields is J gene, clone size, V gene, CDR3 protein. Only part of the rows carry a size: once, few, many, or a class if the clone is expanded.

j_gene: TRBJ2-2
abundance: NA
v_gene: TRBV2
CDR3aa: ASMGRGNTGELF

j_gene: TRBJ2-5
abundance: NA
v_gene: TRBV18
CDR3aa: ASSPLGMSGRQETQY

j_gene: TRBJ2-6
abundance: NA
v_gene: TRBV28
CDR3aa: ASPASPRRGSPGANVLT

j_gene: TRBJ2-7
abundance: NA
v_gene: TRBV5-1
CDR3aa: ASSLRQGENEQY

j_gene: TRBJ2-7
abundance: NA
v_gene: TRBV11-2
CDR3aa: ASSPGPGAYEQY

j_gene: TRBJ2-2
abundance: NA
v_gene: TRBV7-3
CDR3aa: ASSPGGGWELF

j_gene: TRBJ2-2
abundance: NA
v_gene: TRBV4-2
CDR3aa: ASSQDLAGGPAGELF

j_gene: TRBJ1-1
abundance: NA
v_gene: TRBV28
CDR3aa: ARSEGGRTEAF

j_gene: TRBJ2-3
abundance: once
v_gene: TRBV7-9
CDR3aa: ASSPGTSGWDTQY

j_gene: TRBJ2-7
abundance: few
v_gene: TRBV11-1
CDR3aa: ASSHRDTSDEQY

j_gene: TRBJ2-7
abundance: NA
v_gene: TRBV11-2
CDR3aa: ASSPIKGLVYEQY

j_gene: TRBJ1-1
abundance: NA
v_gene: TRBV9
CDR3aa: ASSPRDRGLFNTEAF

j_gene: TRBJ2-3
abundance: NA
v_gene: TRBV28
CDR3aa: ASSQDRGFTDTQY

j_gene: TRBJ2-7
abundance: NA
v_gene: TRBV10-1
CDR3aa: ASSESVTSGQVKQY

j_gene: TRBJ1-5
abundance: NA
v_gene: TRBV5-8
CDR3aa: ASSWSDGLPNQPQH

j_gene: TRBJ1-2
abundance: NA
v_gene: TRBV6-6
CDR3aa: ASSYSQGTNYGYT

j_gene: TRBJ2-2
abundance: NA
v_gene: TRBV6-1
CDR3aa: ASSVAGATGELF

j_gene: TRBJ2-3
abundance: NA
v_gene: TRBV7-9
CDR3aa: ASSTGTSVDTQY

j_gene: TRBJ2-2
abundance: NA
v_gene: TRBV6-1
CDR3aa: ASHTGTGATGELF

j_gene: TRBJ2-1
abundance: once
v_gene: TRBV6-5
CDR3aa: ASRPGSSMGQF

j_gene: TRBJ1-2
abundance: NA
v_gene: TRBV7-3
CDR3aa: ASSSPLGGGYT

j_gene: TRBJ2-2
abundance: NA
v_gene: TRBV27
CDR3aa: ASSPGLLPGELF

j_gene: TRBJ2-7
abundance: NA
v_gene: TRBV2
CDR3aa: ASKGGGSREQY

j_gene: TRBJ2-7
abundance: few
v_gene: TRBV10-3
CDR3aa: AISDGQGRYEQY

j_gene: TRBJ1-1
abundance: NA
v_gene: TRBV25-1
CDR3aa: ASSRGNTEAF

j_gene: TRBJ1-3
abundance: NA
v_gene: TRBV10-3
CDR3aa: AISAGQGKTGNTIY

j_gene: TRBJ2-7
abundance: NA
v_gene: TRBV6-5
CDR3aa: ASSLLAGGPYEQY

j_gene: TRBJ1-3
abundance: once
v_gene: TRBV28
CDR3aa: ASSSNTGGRGNTIY

j_gene: TRBJ1-1
abundance: NA
v_gene: TRBV7-8
CDR3aa: ASSLVVGANTEAF

j_gene: TRBJ2-5
abundance: NA
v_gene: TRBV7-2
CDR3aa: ASSQNSRGETQY

j_gene: TRBJ2-7
abundance: NA
v_gene: TRBV7-2
CDR3aa: ASSSSSGSFYEQY

j_gene: TRBJ1-1
abundance: NA
v_gene: TRBV19
CDR3aa: ASRPDRGLGNTEAF

j_gene: TRBJ1-2
abundance: NA
v_gene: TRBV6-6
CDR3aa: AAGTGGSYNYGYT

j_gene: TRBJ2-7
abundance: once
v_gene: TRBV4-2
CDR3aa: ASSQDLRGGGYEQY

j_gene: TRBJ2-7
abundance: once
v_gene: TRBV6-1
CDR3aa: ASSGQGNWYEQY

j_gene: TRBJ2-1
abundance: few
v_gene: TRBV27
CDR3aa: ASSEGNQRGEQF

j_gene: TRBJ2-5
abundance: NA
v_gene: TRBV5-1
CDR3aa: ASSLEVGGQETQY

j_gene: TRBJ2-3
abundance: NA
v_gene: TRBV7-3
CDR3aa: ASSSFPGLAGGIADTQY

j_gene: TRBJ2-3
abundance: NA
v_gene: TRBV7-2
CDR3aa: ASSLQGSTDTQY

j_gene: TRBJ2-3
abundance: once
v_gene: TRBV4-2
CDR3aa: ASSRELAGGDTQY

j_gene: TRBJ2-7
abundance: NA
v_gene: TRBV2
CDR3aa: ASSDSSGSGEQY

j_gene: TRBJ2-7
abundance: NA
v_gene: TRBV7-9
CDR3aa: ASSLARDSYEQY

j_gene: TRBJ2-7
abundance: NA
v_gene: TRBV7-9
CDR3aa: ASSPPDRTYEQY

j_gene: TRBJ2-1
abundance: NA
v_gene: TRBV5-1
CDR3aa: ASSAGLAGPYNEQF

j_gene: TRBJ1-2
abundance: NA
v_gene: TRBV5-6
CDR3aa: ASSLRANYGYT

j_gene: TRBJ2-1
abundance: few
v_gene: TRBV15
CDR3aa: ATRLAGAYNEQF

j_gene: TRBJ2-7
abundance: NA
v_gene: TRBV7-5
CDR3aa: ARSTGLAGVPPRTYEQY

j_gene: TRBJ2-7
abundance: NA
v_gene: TRBV28
CDR3aa: ASSYRQASSYEQY

j_gene: TRBJ2-1
abundance: NA
v_gene: TRBV5-1
CDR3aa: ASSLDPGQGYNEQF

j_gene: TRBJ2-6
abundance: once
v_gene: TRBV28
CDR3aa: ASSLFGSGSSGANVLT

j_gene: TRBJ1-2
abundance: NA
v_gene: TRBV7-3
CDR3aa: ASSPGRGYGYT